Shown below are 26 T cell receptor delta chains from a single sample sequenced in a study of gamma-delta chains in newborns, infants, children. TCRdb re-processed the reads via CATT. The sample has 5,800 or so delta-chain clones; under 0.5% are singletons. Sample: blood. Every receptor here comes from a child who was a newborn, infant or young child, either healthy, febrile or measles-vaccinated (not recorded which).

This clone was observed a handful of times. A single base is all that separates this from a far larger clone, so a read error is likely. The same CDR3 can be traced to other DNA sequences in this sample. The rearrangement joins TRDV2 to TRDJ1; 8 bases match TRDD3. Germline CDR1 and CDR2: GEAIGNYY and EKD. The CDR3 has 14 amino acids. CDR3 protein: CACDKLGDTDKLIF. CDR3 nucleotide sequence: TGTGCCTGTGACAAGCTGGGGGACACCGACAAACTCATCTTT.

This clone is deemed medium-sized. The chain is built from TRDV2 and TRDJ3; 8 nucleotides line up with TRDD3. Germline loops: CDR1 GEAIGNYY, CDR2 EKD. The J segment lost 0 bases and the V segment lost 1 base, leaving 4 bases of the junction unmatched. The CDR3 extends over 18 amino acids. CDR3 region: CACDTLGGSSWDTRQMFF. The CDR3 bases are TGTGCCTGTGACACACTGGGGGGTAGCTCCTGGGACACCCGACAGATGTTTTTC.

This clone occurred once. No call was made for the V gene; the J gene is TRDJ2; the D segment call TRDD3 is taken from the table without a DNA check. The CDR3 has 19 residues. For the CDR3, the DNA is TGTGCCTGTGACCGACTACTGGGGGATACGTGGGCTTTGACAGCACAACTCTTCTTT. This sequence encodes CACDRLLGDTWALTAQLFF.

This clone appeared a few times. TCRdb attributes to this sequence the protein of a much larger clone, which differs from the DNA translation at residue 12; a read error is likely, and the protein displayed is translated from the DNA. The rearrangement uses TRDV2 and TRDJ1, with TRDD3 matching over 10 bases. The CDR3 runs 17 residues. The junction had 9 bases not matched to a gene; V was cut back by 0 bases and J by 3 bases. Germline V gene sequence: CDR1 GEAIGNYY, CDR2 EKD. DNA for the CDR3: TGTGCCTGTGACACCGGAGGGGGATACGGGTACGCCGATAAACTCATCTTT. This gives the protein CACDTGGGYGYADKLIF.

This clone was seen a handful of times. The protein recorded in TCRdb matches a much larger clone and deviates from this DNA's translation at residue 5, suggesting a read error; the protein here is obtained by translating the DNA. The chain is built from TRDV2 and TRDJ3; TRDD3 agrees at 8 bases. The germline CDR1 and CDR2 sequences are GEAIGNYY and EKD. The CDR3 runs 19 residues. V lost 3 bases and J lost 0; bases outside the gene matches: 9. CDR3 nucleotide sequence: TGTGCCTGTGACGTACTGGGGGGTCCTCCCTCCTGGGACACCCGACAGATGTTTTTC. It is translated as CACDVLGGPPSWDTRQMFF.

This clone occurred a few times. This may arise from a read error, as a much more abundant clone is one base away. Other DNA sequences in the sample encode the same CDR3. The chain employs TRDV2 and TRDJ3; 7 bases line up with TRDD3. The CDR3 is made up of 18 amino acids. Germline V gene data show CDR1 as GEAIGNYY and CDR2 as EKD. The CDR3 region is CACDTGWDTTWDTRQMFF. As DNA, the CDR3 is TGTGCCTGCGACACCGGATGGGATACAACCTGGGACACCCGACAGATGTTTTTC.

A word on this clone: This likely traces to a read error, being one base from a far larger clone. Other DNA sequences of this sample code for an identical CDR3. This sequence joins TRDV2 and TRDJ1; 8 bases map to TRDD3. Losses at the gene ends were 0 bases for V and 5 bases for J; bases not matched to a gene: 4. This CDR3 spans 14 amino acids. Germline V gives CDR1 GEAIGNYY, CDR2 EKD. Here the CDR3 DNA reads TGTGCCTGTGACACCTGGGGGATGACGGATAAACTCATCTTT. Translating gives CACDTWGMTDKLIF.

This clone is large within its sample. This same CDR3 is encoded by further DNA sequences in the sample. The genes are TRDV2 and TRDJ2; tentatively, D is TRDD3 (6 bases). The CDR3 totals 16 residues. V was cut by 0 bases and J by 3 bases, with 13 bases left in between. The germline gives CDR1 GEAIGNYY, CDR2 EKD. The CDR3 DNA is TGTGCCTGTGACACCGCCTCGGGGGGGATGACAGCACAACTCTTCTTT. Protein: CACDTASGGMTAQLFF.

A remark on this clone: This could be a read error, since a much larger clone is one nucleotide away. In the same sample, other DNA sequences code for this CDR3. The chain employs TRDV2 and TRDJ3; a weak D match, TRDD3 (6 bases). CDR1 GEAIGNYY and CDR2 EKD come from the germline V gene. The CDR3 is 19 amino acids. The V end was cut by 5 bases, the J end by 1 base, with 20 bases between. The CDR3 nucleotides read TGTGCCTGTGTCTCCCTTGGGGGGTCGGGGTCCTGGGACACCCGACAGATGTTTTTC. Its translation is CACVSLGGSGSWDTRQMFF.

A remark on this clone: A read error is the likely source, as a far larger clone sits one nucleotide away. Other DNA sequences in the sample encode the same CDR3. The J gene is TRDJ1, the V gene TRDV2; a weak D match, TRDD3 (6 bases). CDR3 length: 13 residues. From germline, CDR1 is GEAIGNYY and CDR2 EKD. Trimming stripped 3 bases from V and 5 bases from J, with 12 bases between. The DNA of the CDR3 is TGTGCCTGTGACTGGGGGCCCACAGATAAACTCATCTTT. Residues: CACDWGPTDKLIF.

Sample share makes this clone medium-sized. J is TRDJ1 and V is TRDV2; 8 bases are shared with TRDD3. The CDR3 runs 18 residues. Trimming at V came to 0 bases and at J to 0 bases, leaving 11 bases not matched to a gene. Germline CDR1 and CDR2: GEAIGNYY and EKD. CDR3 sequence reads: CACDTVLGIPLYTDKLIF. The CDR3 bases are TGTGCCTGTGACACCGTACTGGGGATACCTCTGTACACCGATAAACTCATCTTT.

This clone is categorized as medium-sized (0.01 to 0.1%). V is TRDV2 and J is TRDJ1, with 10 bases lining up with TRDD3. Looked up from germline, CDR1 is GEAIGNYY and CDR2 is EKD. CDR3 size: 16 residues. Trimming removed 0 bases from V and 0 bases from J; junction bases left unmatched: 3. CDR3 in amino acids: CACDTRTGGYTDKLIF. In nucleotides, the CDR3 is TGTGCCTGTGACACCCGTACTGGGGGATACACCGATAAACTCATCTTT.

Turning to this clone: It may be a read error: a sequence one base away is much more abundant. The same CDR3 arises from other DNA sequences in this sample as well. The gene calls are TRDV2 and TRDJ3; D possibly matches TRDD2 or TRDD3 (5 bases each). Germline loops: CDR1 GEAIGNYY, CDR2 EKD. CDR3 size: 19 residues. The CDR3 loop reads CACDTGGPFSSWDTRQMFF. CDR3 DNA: TGTGCCTGCGACACGGGGGGGCCCTTCAGCTCCTGGGACACCCGACAGATGTTTTTC.

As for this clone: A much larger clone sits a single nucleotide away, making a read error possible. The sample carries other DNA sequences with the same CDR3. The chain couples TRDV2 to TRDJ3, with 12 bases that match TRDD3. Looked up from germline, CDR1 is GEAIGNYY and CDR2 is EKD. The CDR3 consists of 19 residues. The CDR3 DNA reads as TGTGCCTGTGATGTACTGGGGGATACAAGCTCCTGGGACACTCGACAGATGTTTTTC. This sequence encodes CACDVLGDTSSWDTRQMFF.

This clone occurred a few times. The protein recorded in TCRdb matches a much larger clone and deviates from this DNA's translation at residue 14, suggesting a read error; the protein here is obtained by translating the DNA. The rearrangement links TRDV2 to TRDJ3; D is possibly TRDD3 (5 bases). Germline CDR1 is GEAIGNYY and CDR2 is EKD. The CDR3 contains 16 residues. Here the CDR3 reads CACDPLGSWDTRQVFF. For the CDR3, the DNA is TGTGCCTGTGACCCCCTAGGGTCCTGGGACACCCGACAGGTGTTTTTC.

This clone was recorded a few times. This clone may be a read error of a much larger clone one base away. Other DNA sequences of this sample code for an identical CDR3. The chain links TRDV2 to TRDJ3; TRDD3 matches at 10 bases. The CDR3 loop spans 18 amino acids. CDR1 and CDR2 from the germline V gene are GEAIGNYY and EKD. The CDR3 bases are TGTGCCTGTGACGGACTGGGGGATGGTTCCTGGGACACCCGACAGATGTTCTTC. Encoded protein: CACDGLGDGSWDTRQMFF.

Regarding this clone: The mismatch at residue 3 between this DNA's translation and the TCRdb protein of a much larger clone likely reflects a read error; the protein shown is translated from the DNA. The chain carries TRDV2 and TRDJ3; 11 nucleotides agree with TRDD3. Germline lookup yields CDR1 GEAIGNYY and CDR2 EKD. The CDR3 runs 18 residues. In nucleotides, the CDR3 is TGTGCCCGTGACTCTACTGGGGGATACTCCTGGGACACCCGACAGATGTTTTTC. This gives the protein CARDSTGGYSWDTRQMFF.

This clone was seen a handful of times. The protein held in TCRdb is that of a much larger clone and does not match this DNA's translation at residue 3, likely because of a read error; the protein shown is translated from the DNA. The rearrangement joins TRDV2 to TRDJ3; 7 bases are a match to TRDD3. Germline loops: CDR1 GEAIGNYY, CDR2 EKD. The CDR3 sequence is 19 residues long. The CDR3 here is CAYDSLGIIGSWDTRQMFF. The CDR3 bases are TGTGCCTATGACTCGCTGGGGATAATCGGCTCCTGGGACACCCGACAGATGTTTTTC.

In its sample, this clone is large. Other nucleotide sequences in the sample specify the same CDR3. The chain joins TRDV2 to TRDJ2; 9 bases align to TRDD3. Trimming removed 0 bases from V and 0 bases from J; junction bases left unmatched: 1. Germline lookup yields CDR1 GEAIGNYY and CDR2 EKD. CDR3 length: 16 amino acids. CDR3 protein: CACDTLGDTLTAQLFF. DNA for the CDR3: TGTGCCTGTGACACCTTGGGGGATACTTTGACAGCACAACTCTTCTTT.

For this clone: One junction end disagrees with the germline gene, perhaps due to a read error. The CDR3 loop reads CASDVLGDIRDTRQMFF. Written as DNA, the CDR3 is TGTGCCAGTGACGTACTGGGGGATATTCGGGACACCCGACAGATGTTTTTC. The chain has TRDV2 and TRDJ3; 11 nucleotides match TRDD3. There are 17 residues in the CDR3. Germline V gene data show CDR1 as GEAIGNYY and CDR2 as EKD.

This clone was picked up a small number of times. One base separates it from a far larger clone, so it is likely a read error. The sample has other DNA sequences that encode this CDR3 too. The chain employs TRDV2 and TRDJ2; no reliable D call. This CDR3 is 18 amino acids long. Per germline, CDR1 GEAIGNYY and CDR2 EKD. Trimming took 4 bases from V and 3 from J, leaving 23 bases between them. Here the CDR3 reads CACDSIETALNLTAQLFF. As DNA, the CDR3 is TGTGCCTGTGATTCAATTGAGACTGCACTGAATCTGACAGCACAACTCTTCTTT.

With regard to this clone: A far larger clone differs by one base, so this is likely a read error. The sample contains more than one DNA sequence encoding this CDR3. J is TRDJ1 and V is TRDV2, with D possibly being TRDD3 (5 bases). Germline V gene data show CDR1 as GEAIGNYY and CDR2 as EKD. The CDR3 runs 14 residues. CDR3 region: CACDARGGTDKLIF. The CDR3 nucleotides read TGTGCCTGTGACGCCAGAGGGGGTACCGATAAGCTCATCTTT.

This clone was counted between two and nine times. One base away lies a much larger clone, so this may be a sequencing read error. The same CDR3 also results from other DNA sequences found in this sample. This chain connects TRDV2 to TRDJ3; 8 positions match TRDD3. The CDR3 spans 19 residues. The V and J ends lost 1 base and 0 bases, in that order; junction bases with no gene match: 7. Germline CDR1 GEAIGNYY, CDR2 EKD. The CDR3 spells CACDTGGIRSSWDTRQMFF. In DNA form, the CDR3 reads TGTGCCTGTGACACAGGAGGGATACGCAGCTCCTGGGACACCCGACAGATGTTTTTC.

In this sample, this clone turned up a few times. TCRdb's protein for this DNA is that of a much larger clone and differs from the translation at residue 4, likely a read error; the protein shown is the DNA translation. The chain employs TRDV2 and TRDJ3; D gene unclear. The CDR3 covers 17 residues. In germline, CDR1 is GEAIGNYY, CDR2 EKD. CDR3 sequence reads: CACGTLIYRWDTRQMFF. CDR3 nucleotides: TGTGCCTGTGGCACCTTAATATACAGGTGGGACACCCGACAGATGTTTTTC.

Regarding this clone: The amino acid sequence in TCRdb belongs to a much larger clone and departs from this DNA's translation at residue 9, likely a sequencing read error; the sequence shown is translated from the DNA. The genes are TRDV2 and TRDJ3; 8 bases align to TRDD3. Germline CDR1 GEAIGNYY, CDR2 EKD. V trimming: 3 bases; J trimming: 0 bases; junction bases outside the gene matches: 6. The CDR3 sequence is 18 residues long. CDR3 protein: CACDVLGGCSWDTRQMFF. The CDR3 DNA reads TGTGCCTGTGACGTACTGGGGGGGTGCTCCTGGGACACCCGACAGATGTTTTTC.

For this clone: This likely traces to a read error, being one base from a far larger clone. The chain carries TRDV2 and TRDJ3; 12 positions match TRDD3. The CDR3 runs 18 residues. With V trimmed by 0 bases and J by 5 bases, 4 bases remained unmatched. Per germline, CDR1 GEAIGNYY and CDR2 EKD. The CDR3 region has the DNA TGTGCCTGTGACACCGTACTGGGGGATACCCGGGACACCCGACAGATGTTTTTC. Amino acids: CACDTVLGDTRDTRQMFF.